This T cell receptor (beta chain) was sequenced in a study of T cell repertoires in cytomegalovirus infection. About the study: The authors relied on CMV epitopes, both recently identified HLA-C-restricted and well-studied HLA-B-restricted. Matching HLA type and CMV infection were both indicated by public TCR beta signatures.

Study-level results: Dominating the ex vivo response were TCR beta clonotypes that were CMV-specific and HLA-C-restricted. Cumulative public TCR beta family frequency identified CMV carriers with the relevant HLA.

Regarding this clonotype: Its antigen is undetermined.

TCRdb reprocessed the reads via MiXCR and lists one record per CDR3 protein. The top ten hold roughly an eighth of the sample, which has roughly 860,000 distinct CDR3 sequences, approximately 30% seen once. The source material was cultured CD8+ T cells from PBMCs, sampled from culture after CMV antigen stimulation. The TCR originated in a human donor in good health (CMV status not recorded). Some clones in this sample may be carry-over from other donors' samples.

The CDR3 reads CACPLRGEQYV. The CDR3 region has the DNA TGTGCCTGTCCATTGAGAGGCGAGCAGTACGTC. The V call is TRBV2, the J call TRBJ2-7; no firm D call. V was shortened by 11 bases and J by 6 bases, with 14 bases between the two germline ends. Germline V gene sequence: CDR1 SNHLY, CDR2 FYNNEI. The CDR3 extends over 11 amino acids.